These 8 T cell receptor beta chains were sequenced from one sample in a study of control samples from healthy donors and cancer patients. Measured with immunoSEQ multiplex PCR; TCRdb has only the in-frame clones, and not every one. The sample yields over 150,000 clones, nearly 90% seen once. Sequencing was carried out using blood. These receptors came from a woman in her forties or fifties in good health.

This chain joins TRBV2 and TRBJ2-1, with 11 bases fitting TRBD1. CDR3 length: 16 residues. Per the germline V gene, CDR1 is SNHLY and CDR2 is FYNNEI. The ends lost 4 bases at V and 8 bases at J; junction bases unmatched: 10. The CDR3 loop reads CASSVIWDRGFDEQFF. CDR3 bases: TGTGCCAGCAGTGTAATTTGGGACAGGGGGTTCGATGAGCAGTTCTTC.

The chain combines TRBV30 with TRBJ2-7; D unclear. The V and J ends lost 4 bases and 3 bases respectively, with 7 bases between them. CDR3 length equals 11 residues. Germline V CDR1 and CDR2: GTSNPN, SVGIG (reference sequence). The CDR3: CAWKEFYEQYF. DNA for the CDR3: TGTGCCTGGAAGGAATTCTACGAGCAGTACTTC.

CDR3 protein: CASTGDRNEYGYTF. CDR3 DNA: TGCGCCAGCACCGGAGACAGGAATGAGTATGGCTACACCTTC. The chain has TRBV10-2 and TRBJ1-2, with D perhaps matching TRBD1 (6 bases). Germline V gene sequence: CDR1 WSHSY, CDR2 SAAADI. V gave up 7 bases and J gave up 5 bases, with 17 bases separating them. This CDR3 region has 14 residues.

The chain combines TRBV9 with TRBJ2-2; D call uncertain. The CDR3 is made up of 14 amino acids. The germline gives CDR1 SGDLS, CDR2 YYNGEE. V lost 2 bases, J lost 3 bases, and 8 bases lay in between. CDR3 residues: CASSVPAYTGELFF. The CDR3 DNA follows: TGTGCCAGCAGCGTCCCGGCCTACACCGGGGAGCTGTTTTTT.

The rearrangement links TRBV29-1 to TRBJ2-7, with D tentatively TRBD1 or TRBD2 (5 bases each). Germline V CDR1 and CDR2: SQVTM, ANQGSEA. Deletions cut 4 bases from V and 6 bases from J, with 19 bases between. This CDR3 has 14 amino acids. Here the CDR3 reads CSVGSGTVRGEQYF. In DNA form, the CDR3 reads TGCAGCGTTGGATCCGGGACGGTGCGTGGCGAGCAGTACTTC.

Here the CDR3 reads CASPPVEGNYGYTF. The CDR3 DNA is TGTGCCAGCCCCCCCGTAGAGGGAAACTATGGCTACACCTTC. This chain joins TRBV7-2 and TRBJ1-2; D is unresolved. The CDR3 sequence is 14 residues long. Germline V lookup: CDR1 SGHTA, CDR2 FQGNSA. V lost 8 bases and J 2 bases, leaving 15 bases between the germline ends. The whole variable domain, remainder taken from reference TRBV7-2 and TRBJ1-2, is GAGVSQSPSNKVTEKGKDVELRCDPISGHTALYWYRQSLGQGLEFLIYFQGNSAPDKSGLPSDRFSAERTGGSVSTLTIQRTQQEDSAVYLCASPPVEGNYGYTFGSGTRLTVV.

The CDR3 nucleotides are TGTGCCAGCAGCCCGGGAGGGGGAGACACTGAAGCTTTCTTT. Amino acid sequence: CASSPGGGDTEAFF. This rearrangement joins TRBV9 to TRBJ1-1; tentative D call: TRBD1 (6 bases). Germline V gene sequence: CDR1 SGDLS, CDR2 YYNGEE. There are 14 residues in the CDR3. V gave up 4 bases and J gave up 3 bases, with 13 bases separating them.

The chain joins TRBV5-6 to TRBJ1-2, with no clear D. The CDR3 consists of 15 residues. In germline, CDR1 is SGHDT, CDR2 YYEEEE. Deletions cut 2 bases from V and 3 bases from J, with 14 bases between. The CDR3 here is CASSFMGLRDYGYTF. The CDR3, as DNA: TGTGCCAGCAGCTTTATGGGGTTACGAGACTATGGCTACACCTTC.